This T cell receptor beta chain was found in a study of T cell clonality in common variable immunodeficiency. Study-level points and caveats: CVID subjects had higher TCRbeta clonality than healthy controls, most marked in about a third.

Generated by immunoSEQ multiplex PCR, the TCRdb table keeps only in-frame clones and is missing some. The sample contains approximately 40,000 clones, none of them singletons. The germline CDR1 and CDR2 sequences are SGHTA and FQGTGA. This CDR3 spans 16 amino acids. This clone appeared many times. Antigen specificity is unknown. The read terminates 3 residues ahead of where the CDR3 ends, so the germline J gene completes it. The sequence was collected from a person aged 18 to 75 in good health. V is TRBV7-3 and J is TRBJ1-2; D is undetermined. Sequencing used peripheral blood mononuclear cells. The CDR3 spells CASSPNSALSTDTYTF. CDR3 DNA, as far as it was read: TGTGCCAGCAGCCCTAACTCCGCCCTCAGCACAGATACC.